This T cell receptor (beta chain) came from a study of blood T cell repertoires in COVID-19. Study details: Samples came from the United States, Italy and Spain, spanning acute and convalescent COVID-19.

Turning to this clone: Other DNA sequences in this specimen translate into the identical CDR3.

The CDR3 is 14 amino acids. Trimming at V came to 2 bases and at J to 2 bases, leaving 2 bases not matched to a gene. CDR1 MDHEN and CDR2 SYDVKM come from the germline V gene. Those who participated ranged in age from roughly 18 to 100 years and resided in 20 to 30 US areas. Sequenced by immunoSEQ multiplex PCR; TCRdb stores in-frame clones only, minus some. Of approximately 230,000 clones in the sample, 87% were seen once. The source of this sequence is a woman aged 25 to 39 with acute COVID-19. Sequenced: PBMCs or T cells enriched from blood (not recorded which). This sequence joins TRBV28 and TRBJ2-7, with TRBD2 matching over 8 bases. CDR3 protein: CASSLAGGPYEQYF. CDR3 in DNA: TGTGCCAGCAGTTTAGCGGGGGGACCCTACGAGCAGTACTTC.